These 21 T cell receptor beta chains originate from one sample sequenced in a study of regulatory T cells in long-lasting Graves disease. Building the TCR beta libraries relied on iRepertoire HTBI primers, and CDR3 regions underwent Arm-PCR. TCRdb redid the calling of the multiplex PCR reads with MiXCR, one entry per CDR3 protein. The sample lists approximately 470,000 distinct CDR3 sequences, 15% to 20% occurring once. The time point denotes: newly diagnosed GD, antithyroid drugs for less than 3 months. Extracted PBMC RNA gave rise to the TCR library. These data were also filed under a second study, of T cells in Graves' hyperthyroidism and ophthalmopathy.

The source was peripheral blood mononuclear cells (PBMCs), collected at new diagnosis, from a patient treated with antithyroid drugs. The receptors derive from a man aged 35 to 55 with Graves disease.

In this sample, this clonotype turned up many times. The chain is built from TRBV2 and TRBJ2-7; the D is unclear. Germline CDR1 and CDR2: SNHLY and FYNNEI. The V end lost 3 bases, the J end lost 2 bases, and 8 bases lay between the germline ends. This CDR3 region has 13 residues. The CDR3 DNA sequence: TGTGCCAGCAGTGAGGCTAGAACCTACGAGCAGTACTTC. It codes for CASSEARTYEQYF. Based on the CDR3 plus reference TRBV2 and TRBJ2-7, the full variable domain is EPEVTQTPSHQVTQMGQEVILRCVPISNHLYFYWYRQILGQKVEFLVSFYNNEISEKSEIFDDQFSVERPDGSNFTLKIRSTKLEDSAMYFCASSEARTYEQYFGPGTRLTVT.

This clonotype was seen at least ten times. The chain is built from TRBV2 and TRBJ1-5; D might be TRBD1 (6 bases). The CDR3 contains 15 residues. V gave up 7 bases and J gave up 0 bases, with 13 bases separating them. Germline CDR1 SNHLY, CDR2 FYNNEI. The CDR3 is CASKPTGNSNQPQHF. CDR3 nucleotides: TGTGCCAGCAAACCGACAGGTAATAGCAATCAGCCCCAGCATTTT.

This clonotype was seen at least ten times. The chain has TRBV11-2 and TRBJ2-7; 10 bases fit TRBD1. The length of the CDR3 is 15 residues. J lost 4 bases, V lost 0 bases, and 3 bases had no gene match. Germline V CDR1 and CDR2: SGHAT, FQNNGV. In nucleotides, the CDR3 is TGTGCCAGCAGCTTAGAGGGACAGGGGACTTACGAGCAGTACTTC. Protein product: CASSLEGQGTYEQYF. Looking up the rest from reference TRBV11-2 and TRBJ2-7 gives the full variable domain: EAGVAQSPRYKIIEKRQSVAFWCNPISGHATLYWYQQILGQGPKLLIQFQNNGVVDDSQLPKDRFSAERLKGVDSTLKIQPAKLEDSAVYLCASSLEGQGTYEQYFGPGTRLTVT.

This clonotype was counted many times. The V and J genes are TRBV6-5 and TRBJ1-2; 7 nucleotides agree with TRBD1. Trimming removed 2 bases from V and 7 bases from J; junction bases left unmatched: 7. There are 14 residues in the CDR3. The V gene's germline CDR1 is MNHEY and CDR2 SVGAGI. The CDR3 protein is CASSYPDREVGYTF. CDR3 nucleotides: TGTGCCAGCAGTTACCCCGACAGGGAGGTTGGCTACACCTTC.

This clonotype was seen ten or more times. The chain couples TRBV2 to TRBJ2-7; TRBD2 matches 12 bases. V shed 6 bases and J 7 bases; nucleotides not matched to a gene: 10. The germline V gene encodes CDR1 SNHLY and CDR2 FYNNEI. This CDR3 contains 15 residues. The CDR3 bases are TGTGCCAGCAGGCAAGCGACTAGCGGGAGACCAGAGCAGTACTTC. Amino acids: CASRQATSGRPEQYF. Full variable domain (rest looked up from reference TRBV2 and TRBJ2-7): EPEVTQTPSHQVTQMGQEVILRCVPISNHLYFYWYRQILGQKVEFLVSFYNNEISEKSEIFDDQFSVERPDGSNFTLKIRSTKLEDSAMYFCASRQATSGRPEQYFGPGTRLTVT.

This clonotype occurred many times. The gene calls are TRBV28 and TRBJ1-2; D may be TRBD1 (5 bases). V lost 5 bases to trimming and J lost 7 bases, with 17 bases between them. The CDR3 loop spans 14 amino acids. From germline, CDR1 is MDHEN and CDR2 SYDVKM. In DNA, the CDR3 is TGTGCCAGCAGTGACAAAGGGGCTTGGGGTGGCTACACCTTC. The encoded protein is CASSDKGAWGGYTF.

The chain is built from TRBV15 and TRBJ2-7; D is perhaps TRBD1 (7 bases). CDR3 size: 14 residues. In germline, CDR1 is LNHNV, CDR2 YYDKDF (reference sequence). The V and J ends lost 0 bases and 2 bases respectively, with 8 bases between them. CDR3 coding DNA: TGTGCCACCAGCAGAGACAGGGGGGCCTACGAGCAGTACTTC. It is translated as CATSRDRGAYEQYF.

For this clonotype: With a much larger clone just one base away, this may be a read error. The J gene is TRBJ2-1, the V gene TRBV7-3; 10 bases line up with TRBD2. Germline loops: CDR1 SGHTA, CDR2 FQGTGA. The CDR3 runs to 15 residues. In DNA, the CDR3 is TGTGCCGGTACCGGGACTAGCGACCGCTACAATGAGCAGCTCTTC. It encodes CAGTGTSDRYNEQLF.

This clonotype has at least ten counts. This chain links TRBV11-2 with TRBJ1-1; D not resolved. The CDR3 runs to 14 residues. Trimming cost V 6 bases and J 4 bases, with 15 bases left between them. Germline CDR1 and CDR2: SGHAT and FQNNGV. The CDR3 DNA reads as TGTGCCAGCAGTTCCTTAGGTTGGGCCACTGAAGCTTTCTTT. It encodes CASSSLGWATEAFF.

This clonotype was seen a few times. The chain recombines TRBV5-5 with TRBJ2-1; 7 bases fit TRBD2. The CDR3 contains 16 residues. Germline V lookup: CDR1 SGHKS, CDR2 YYEKEE (reference sequence). V dropped 3 bases and J dropped 0; count of bases not matched to a gene: 6. Here the CDR3 DNA reads TGTGCCAGCAGCTCGACGTTAGCGGGCTCCTACAATGAGCAGTTCTTC. Its translation: CASSSTLAGSYNEQFF.

This clonotype has a count of ten or more. The CDR3 loop is CSASGARELGEQFF. CDR3 bases: TGCAGTGCTAGCGGCGCGCGGGAGTTGGGTGAGCAGTTCTTC. This chain uses TRBV20-1 with TRBJ2-1, with 7 bases that match TRBD2. This CDR3 region has 14 residues. V lost 3 bases, J lost 9 bases, and 11 bases stayed unmatched. Germline V gene lookup returns CDR1 DFQATT and CDR2 SNEGSKA (reference sequence).

Many counts were recorded for this clonotype. The chain combines TRBV27 with TRBJ2-1; 7 bases line up with TRBD1. The CDR3 is 14 amino acids. Germline V gene data show CDR1 as MNHEY and CDR2 as SMNVEV (reference sequence). Trimming removed 3 bases from V and 8 bases from J; junction bases left unmatched: 7. CDR3 bases: TGTGCCAGCAGTTTTTATGGGACAGCCCATGAGCAGTTCTTC. This gives the protein CASSFYGTAHEQFF.

There are a few counts of this clonotype. The chain combines TRBV12-3 or TRBV12-4 with TRBJ2-2, with 11 bases matching TRBD2. The CDR3 runs to 13 residues. The ends lost 11 bases at V and 5 bases at J; junction bases unmatched: 4. The CDR3 sequence: CAGWTSGTGELFF. The CDR3 nucleotides are TGTGCCGGGTGGACTAGCGGGACCGGGGAGCTGTTTTTT.

This clonotype has a count of ten or more. The gene calls are TRBV24-1 and TRBJ1-5; the match to TRBD1 covers 10 bases. V shed 3 bases and J 6 bases; nucleotides not matched to a gene: 7. CDR1 and CDR2 from the germline V gene are KGHDR and SFDVKD. The CDR3 is 16 residues long. For the CDR3, the DNA is TGTGCCACCAGTGATGCGGGACAGGGGAGTGGTCAGCCCCAGCATTTT. This codes for CATSDAGQGSGQPQHF.

A few counts support this clonotype. The V gene is TRBV9, the J gene TRBJ2-7, with TRBD1 identical over 7 bases. The germline V gene encodes CDR1 SGDLS and CDR2 YYNGEE. This CDR3 has 14 residues. J was trimmed by 0 bases and V by 7 bases; bases with no gene match: 7. The CDR3 coding sequence is TGTGCCAGCGCCGTCGGACAGGCCTCCTACGAGCAGTACTTC. Translated: CASAVGQASYEQYF.

The table lists this clonotype with many counts. The chain couples TRBV28 to TRBJ1-1; D ambiguous. V was clipped by 7 bases and J by 1 base, with 10 bases between them. Germline V CDR1 and CDR2: MDHEN, SYDVKM. The CDR3 runs 13 residues. DNA of the CDR3: TGTGCCAGCAACATACAGAGGAACACTGAAGCTTTCTTT. It yields the protein CASNIQRNTEAFF.

This clonotype was detected only a few times. The rearrangement uses TRBV29-1 and TRBJ2-1; D unresolved. The CDR3 runs 11 residues. The germline V gene encodes CDR1 SQVTM and CDR2 ANQGSEA. Deletions cut 5 bases from V and 5 bases from J, with 7 bases between. The CDR3 loop reads CSVSTHNEQFF. CDR3 DNA: TGCAGCGTTTCCACCCACAATGAGCAGTTCTTC.

This clonotype was counted many times. This chain links TRBV6-2 or TRBV6-3 with TRBJ2-7, with D perhaps matching TRBD1 (5 bases). Germline V gives CDR1 MNHEY, CDR2 SVGEGT. Trimming left V 0 bases short and J 0 bases short, with 9 bases between. The CDR3 has 15 amino acids. CDR3 region: CASSYSAGPSYEQYF. The CDR3 DNA reads as TGTGCCAGCAGTTACTCCGCAGGGCCCTCCTACGAGCAGTACTTC.

The sample holds a few counts of this clonotype. This sequence joins TRBV5-4 and TRBJ1-2, with unresolved D. There are 14 residues in the CDR3. The germline gives CDR1 SGHNT, CDR2 YYREEE (reference sequence). The V gene lost 1 base and the J gene lost 7 bases, with 14 bases spanning the gap. The CDR3 nucleotides are TGTGCCAGCAGCTTGCCTCGGACCCCGGGTGGCTACACCTTC. Its protein is CASSLPRTPGGYTF.

There are many counts of this clonotype. The J gene is TRBJ2-5, the V gene TRBV7-2; 8 bases align to TRBD2. The junction had 8 bases not matched to a gene; V was cut back by 4 bases and J by 4 bases. Germline-derived CDR1 and CDR2 are SGHTA and FQGNSA. The CDR3 spans 15 residues. CDR3 sequence reads: CASSSYRGGAETQYF. CDR3 coding DNA: TGTGCCAGCAGCTCCTACCGGGGGGGCGCAGAGACCCAGTACTTC. Complete variable domain (other parts from reference TRBV7-2 and TRBJ2-5): GAGVSQSPSNKVTEKGKDVELRCDPISGHTALYWYRQSLGQGLEFLIYFQGNSAPDKSGLPSDRFSAERTGGSVSTLTIQRTQQEDSAVYLCASSSYRGGAETQYFGPGTRLLVL.

As regards this clonotype: One base separates it from a far larger clone, so it is likely a read error. The chain has TRBV7-9 and TRBJ1-5, with D tentatively TRBD1 (5 bases). The germline gives CDR1 SEHNR, CDR2 FQNEAQ (reference sequence). V lost 3 bases and J lost 3, with 12 bases in between. The CDR3 is 15 amino acids. CDR3 coding DNA: TGTGCCAGCAGCTTGAGGCAGGGTGACAATCAGCCCCAGCATTTT. Protein product: CASSLRQGDNQPQHF.